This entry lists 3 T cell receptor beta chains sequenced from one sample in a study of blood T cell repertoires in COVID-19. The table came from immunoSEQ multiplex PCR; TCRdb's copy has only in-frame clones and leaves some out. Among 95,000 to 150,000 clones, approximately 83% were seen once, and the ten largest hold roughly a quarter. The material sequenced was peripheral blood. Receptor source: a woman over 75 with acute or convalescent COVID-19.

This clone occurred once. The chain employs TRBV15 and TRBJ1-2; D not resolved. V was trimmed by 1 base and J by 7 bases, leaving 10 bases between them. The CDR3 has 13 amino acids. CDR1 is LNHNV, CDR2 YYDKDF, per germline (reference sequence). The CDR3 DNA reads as TGTGCCACCAGCAGAGCAGGTTCTGCTGGCTACACCTTC. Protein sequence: CATSRAGSAGYTF.

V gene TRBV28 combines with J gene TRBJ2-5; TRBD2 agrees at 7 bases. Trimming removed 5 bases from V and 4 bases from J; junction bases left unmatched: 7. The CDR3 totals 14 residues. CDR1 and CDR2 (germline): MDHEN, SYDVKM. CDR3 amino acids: CASSRLGRGETQYF. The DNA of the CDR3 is TGTGCCAGCAGTCGACTTGGGAGGGGAGAGACCCAGTACTTC.

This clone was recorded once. The CDR3 is CASRPTDYNQPQHF. The CDR3 coding sequence is TGTGCCAGCAGACCTACAGATTACAATCAGCCCCAGCATTTT. J is TRBJ1-5 and V is TRBV28, with D hard to call. The CDR3 spans 14 residues. CDR1 and CDR2 (germline): MDHEN, SYDVKM. V was pared by 6 bases and J by 3 bases, with 12 bases between.